One and the same sample provided the 22 T cell receptor beta chains below, sequenced in a study of T cells in women clearing cervical HPV infection. Here immunoSEQ multiplex PCR was the method, and the copy in TCRdb shows in-frame clones only, minus some. Its clone listing holds around 23,000 clones. The material sequenced was blood buffy coat. These receptors were obtained from a woman between 18 and 69 years old with a cervical HPV16 infection that either progressed to CIN3+ or cleared (not recorded which).

Concerning this clone itself: The junction shows a germline mismatch at one end, possibly a read error. The DNA ends 3 residues before the CDR3 does, and the rest of the CDR3 is filled in from the germline J gene. J is TRBJ1-6 and V is TRBV4-2; 7 positions match TRBD1. CDR3 length equals 15 residues. CDR1 is LGHNA and CDR2 is YNFKEQ in the germline V gene. The CDR3 region is CASSQDTRGQSPLHF. The sequenced CDR3 bases are TGCGCCAGCAGCCAAGACACAAGGGGGCAATCACCC.

To note about this clone: Sequencing ends 3 residues short of the CDR3 end; the germline J gene provides the rest. V usage is TRBV5-1 and J usage is TRBJ2-7, with a weak D call TRBD1 (5 bases). The germline V and J ends were trimmed by 1 base and 0 bases, with 17 bases remaining between them. Germline loops: CDR1 SGHRS, CDR2 YFSETQ. This CDR3 is 17 amino acids long. The CDR3 reads CASSLSRERYRSYEQYF. The sequenced part of the CDR3 DNA is TGCGCCAGCAGCTTGAGCAGGGAACGATACCGCTCCTACGAG. Using reference TRBV5-1 and TRBJ2-7 for the parts outside the CDR3, the full variable domain is KAGVTQTPRYLIKTRGQQVTLSCSPISGHRSVSWYQQTPGQGLQFLFEYFSETQRNKGNFPGRFSGRQFSNSRSEMNVSTLELGDSALYLCASSLSRERYRSYEQYFGPGTRLTVT.

CDR3 loop: CSVERRGQVEAFF. Incomplete CDR3 DNA: TGCAGCGTTGAAAGAAGGGGACAGGTCGAA. This rearrangement joins TRBV29-1 to TRBJ1-1, with 8 bases that match TRBD1. The read finishes 3 residues shy of the CDR3 end, and the germline J gene is used to complete it. The CDR3 is 13 residues long. CDR1 and CDR2 from the germline V gene are SQVTM and ANQGSEA.

Comment on this clone: The sequenced fragment ends 3 residues before the CDR3 boundary, so the rest is inferred from the germline J gene. This chain joins TRBV7-2 and TRBJ2-3, with 9 positions matching TRBD2. CDR1 is SGHTA and CDR2 is FQGNSA in the germline V gene. With 5 bases clipped from V and 1 base from J, the junction kept 4 bases outside the gene matches. The CDR3 contains 15 residues. CDR3 residues: CASSLQRGGTDTQYF. Incomplete CDR3 DNA: TGTGCCAGCAGCCTACAGCGGGGGGGCACAGATACG.

Points on this clone: The CDR3 end is not reached by the read, which stops 3 residues before it; the germline J gene fills it in. V is TRBV13 and J is TRBJ1-1; D is perhaps TRBD1 (5 bases). CDR1 PRHDT and CDR2 FYEKMQ come from the germline V gene (reference sequence). The CDR3 contains 16 residues. Trimming stripped 2 bases from V and 3 bases from J, with 16 bases between. The CDR3: CASSLWAGLSDTEAFF. Incomplete CDR3 DNA: TGTGCCAGCAGCTTATGGGCAGGGTTATCGGACACTGAA.

Concerning this clone itself: Coverage ceases 3 residues before the CDR3 finishes, and the germline J gene fills in the end. The chain recombines TRBV7-2 with TRBJ2-4, with 7 nucleotides matching TRBD2. The germline gives CDR1 SGHTA, CDR2 FQGNSA. This CDR3 spans 15 amino acids. The DNA read from the CDR3 is TGTGCCAGCAGCTCCGGGGGACTAAGGGACTATGGT. Its translation: CASSSGGLRDYG. The CDR3 in its entirety is CASSSGGLRDYGQYF.

A remark on this clone: The CDR3 is cut off 3 residues early in the read; its end comes from the germline J gene. The chain joins TRBV18 to TRBJ2-5, with 7 nucleotides matching TRBD1. The germline gives CDR1 KGHSH, CDR2 LQKENI. This CDR3 contains 15 residues. The trim removed 4 bases at V and 1 base at J, leaving 6 bases unmatched. Partial CDR3 DNA: TGTGCCAGCTCACAAGAGACAGGGATCCAAGAGACC. Residues: CASSQETGIQET. The CDR3 in full is CASSQETGIQETQYF.

With respect to this clone: The read ends 3 residues shy of where the CDR3 ends; the end is completed using the germline J gene. The rearrangement uses TRBV7-2 and TRBJ1-5; TRBD1 might be the D (6 bases). The length of the CDR3 is 14 residues. Germline V gene lookup returns CDR1 SGHTA and CDR2 FQGNSA. The V gene lost 5 bases and the J gene lost 0 bases, with 8 bases spanning the gap. The DNA read from the CDR3 is TGTGCCAGCAGCCCGGACAGTAGCAATCAGCCC. This sequence encodes CASSPDSSNQP. The CDR3 reads in full as CASSPDSSNQPQHF.

Partial CDR3 DNA: TGTGCCAGCAGCTTTCGGGGCGGGGAG. Protein sequence: CASSFRGGE. The full-length CDR3 reads as CASSFRGGELFF. The rearrangement links TRBV11-3 to TRBJ2-2, with a weak D call TRBD2 (5 bases). Read sequence stops 3 residues before the CDR3 end, and the germline J gene provides the missing end. This CDR3 spans 12 amino acids. The V gene's germline CDR1 is SGHNT and CDR2 YENEEA. V was shortened by 3 bases and J by 7 bases, with 6 bases between the two germline ends.

Concerning this clone itself: The read is 3 residues too short to cover the CDR3 end, so that end is filled in from the germline J gene. The chain couples TRBV7-3 to TRBJ2-2, with D possibly matching TRBD2 (5 bases). Per the germline V gene, CDR1 is SGHTA and CDR2 is FQGTGA. This CDR3 is 16 amino acids long. Trimming took 5 bases from V and 0 from J, leaving 13 bases between them. This CDR3 is CASSVLGGANTGELFF. The covered CDR3 bases are TGTGCCAGCAGCGTACTAGGTGGTGCGAACACCGGGGAG.

A note on this clone: The read comes to an end 3 residues before the CDR3 does, leaving the germline J gene to fill in the end. The sample contains more than one DNA sequence encoding this CDR3. The chain uses TRBV5-1 and TRBJ2-5; tentatively, D is TRBD1 (5 bases). Germline V gives CDR1 SGHRS, CDR2 YFSETQ. V was trimmed by 5 bases and J by 1 base, leaving 9 bases between them. The CDR3 covers 13 residues. The covered CDR3 bases are TGCGCCAGCAGGCCAACAGGCCAAGAGACC. This codes for CASRPTGQET. The whole CDR3 region reads CASRPTGQETQYF.

CDR3 bases read: TGTGCCAGCAGCAAACTAGCGGGGGGCACAGATACG. The encoded protein is CASSKLAGGTDT. The whole CDR3 is CASSKLAGGTDTQYF. The rearrangement joins TRBV9 to TRBJ2-3, with TRBD2 matching over 11 bases. The read is 3 residues too short to cover the CDR3 end, so that end is filled in from the germline J gene. CDR1 is SGDLS and CDR2 is YYNGEE in the germline V gene. V trimming: 4 bases; J trimming: 1 base; junction bases outside the gene matches: 2. The CDR3 sequence is 15 residues long.

CDR3 DNA (partial): TGTGCCAGCAGTGACCGGGACAGCTATGGC. Translating gives CASSDRDSYG. The whole CDR3 is CASSDRDSYGYTF. V usage is TRBV2 and J usage is TRBJ1-2; 7 bases align to TRBD1. Read sequence stops 3 residues before the CDR3 end, and the germline J gene provides the missing end. Trimming cost V 3 bases and J 4 bases; bases outside gene matches: 2. The CDR3 totals 13 residues. Germline V gene sequence: CDR1 SNHLY, CDR2 FYNNEI.

As regards this clone: The read terminates 3 residues ahead of where the CDR3 ends, so the germline J gene completes it. The V gene is TRBV6-2 or TRBV6-3, the J gene TRBJ2-1, with D tentatively TRBD1 (6 bases). CDR3 size: 16 residues. Trimming cost V 5 bases and J 5 bases, with 19 bases left between them. Per germline, CDR1 MNHEY and CDR2 SVGEGT. The CDR3 spells CASSTQRWGLNNEQFF. The covered CDR3 bases are TGTGCCAGCAGTACTCAGCGTTGGGGGCTAAACAATGAG.

As for this clone: From the germline J gene comes the end of the CDR3, since the read stops 3 residues before it. The chain joins TRBV4-1 to TRBJ1-4, with D perhaps TRBD1 (6 bases). The CDR3 loop spans 14 amino acids. Between the trimmed V and J ends, which lost 1 base and 7 bases, there was a span of 10 bases. Germline assignment: CDR1 MGHRA and CDR2 YSYEKL. The CDR3 sequence is CASSQVGGREKLFF. The sequenced CDR3 bases are TGCGCCAGCAGCCAAGTTGGGGGCCGTGAAAAA.

Details on this clone: The read ends 3 residues early relative to the CDR3; the germline J gene fills the gap. J is TRBJ1-4 and V is TRBV30; D may be TRBD1 (5 bases). The V gene's germline CDR1 is GTSNPN and CDR2 SVGIG (reference sequence). The CDR3 is 15 residues long. CDR3 amino acids: CAWSAVLGGANVLFF. The part of the CDR3 DNA that was read is TGTGCCTGGAGTGCAGTTTTAGGTGGGGCCAACGTA.

A note on this clone: Read coverage stops 3 residues before the CDR3 terminus; the germline J gene supplies the remainder. This chain connects TRBV9 to TRBJ2-5; possible D gene TRBD1, 6 bases. Trimming pared 2 bases from V and 5 bases from J, leaving 10 bases between. CDR3 length equals 13 residues. The germline V gene encodes CDR1 SGDLS and CDR2 YYNGEE. CDR3 sequence: CASSVSGEETQYF. The DNA read from the CDR3 is TGTGCCAGCAGCGTGTCAGGGGAGGAGACC.

Notes on this clone: The read falls 3 residues short of the CDR3 end, and the missing part is taken from the germline J gene. V gene TRBV7-9 combines with J gene TRBJ1-2; 8 nucleotides match TRBD1. Unmatched junction bases numbered 5, after V lost 1 base and J lost 4 bases. CDR3 length: 15 residues. Per germline, CDR1 SEHNR and CDR2 FQNEAQ (reference sequence). The CDR3 sequence is CASSLGTGSSYGYTF. CDR3 bases read: TGTGCCAGCAGCTTAGGGACAGGGAGTTCCTATGGC. The variable domain in full, with the rest retrieved from reference TRBV7-9 and TRBJ1-2, is DTGVSQNPRHKITKRGQNVTFRCDPISEHNRLYWYRQTLGQGPEFLTYFQNEAQLEKSRLLSDRFSAERPKGSFSTLEIQRTEQGDSAMYLCASSLGTGSSYGYTFGSGTRLTVV.

A word on this clone: From the germline J gene comes the end of the CDR3, since the read stops 3 residues before it. This chain links TRBV6-4 with TRBJ2-5, with a weak D call TRBD2 (6 bases). Germline-derived CDR1 and CDR2 are MRHNA and SNTAGT. This CDR3 contains 13 residues. V was shortened by 4 bases and J by 5 bases, with 11 bases between the two germline ends. CDR3 amino acids: CASSGDWGETQYF. The CDR3 bases that were read are TGTGCCAGCAGTGGGGACTGGGGGGAGACC.

Comment on this clone: The observed sequence ends 3 residues before the CDR3 terminus, with the missing tail filled in from the germline J gene. The V call is TRBV11-2, the J call TRBJ2-3, with D maybe TRBD1 (5 bases). The CDR3 totals 14 residues. The V gene's germline CDR1 is SGHAT and CDR2 FQNNGV. Here the CDR3 reads CASSRRLGQETQYF. CDR3 bases read: TGTGCCAGCAGCCGACGGTTGGGGCAAGAGACG.

CDR3 bases read: TGTGCCAGTAGTATAGGGGCACACAGTGAG. The encoded protein is CASSIGAHSE. The whole CDR3 is CASSIGAHSEQFF. J is TRBJ2-1 and V is TRBV19; D gene ambiguous. With the read ending 3 residues before the CDR3 end, the germline J gene is used to fill in that end. Germline loops: CDR1 LNHDA, CDR2 SQIVND (reference sequence). The ends were cut back, 1 base at V and 9 bases at J, with 10 bases in the middle. The CDR3 runs 13 residues.

Worth noting for this clone: The read is 3 residues too short to cover the CDR3 end, so that end is filled in from the germline J gene. This CDR3 is also generated by other DNA sequences in the sample. V is TRBV18 and J is TRBJ1-2; tentative D call: TRBD1 (6 bases). The ends were cut back, 3 bases at V and 7 bases at J, with 18 bases in the middle. This CDR3 has 15 residues. Germline V gives CDR1 KGHSH, CDR2 LQKENI. The CDR3 bases that were read are TGTGCCAGCTCACCGAAACCTGGACAGAGTTCTGGC. Protein sequence: CASSPKPGQSSG. In full, the CDR3 is CASSPKPGQSSGYTF.